One and the same sample provided the 14 T cell receptor beta chains below, sequenced in a study of blood T cell repertoires in COVID-19. The data were produced by immunoSEQ multiplex PCR, yet TCRdb's version contains in-frame clones alone and is incomplete. Of approximately 230,000 clones listed, almost 85% are singletons. Sequenced sample: PBMCs or T cells enriched from blood (not recorded which). The receptors derive from a man aged 40-49 years who had recovered from COVID-19.

The chain employs TRBV28 and TRBJ1-4; no clear D. The CDR3 contains 13 residues. Trimming took 6 bases from V and 8 from J, leaving 13 bases between them. The V gene's germline CDR1 is MDHEN and CDR2 SYDVKM. CDR3: CASSLPREEKLFF. In DNA, the CDR3 is TGTGCCAGCAGCCTCCCCCGAGAGGAAAAACTGTTTTTT.

CDR3 amino acids: CASSRLDREQFF. CDR3 DNA sequence: TGTGCCAGCAGTCGACTAGACCGTGAGCAGTTCTTC. This chain joins TRBV12-3 or TRBV12-4 and TRBJ2-1, with D maybe TRBD2 (6 bases). This CDR3 contains 12 residues. V dropped 5 bases and J dropped 9 bases, with 11 bases sitting between them.

A remark on this clone: This sample includes further DNA sequences coding for the same CDR3. This sequence joins TRBV3-1 (or the pseudogene TRBV3-2) and TRBJ1-3; D gene ambiguous. Germline V lookup: CDR1 LGHDT, CDR2 YNNKEL (reference sequence). The CDR3 contains 14 residues. V dropped 1 base and J dropped 1 base, with 5 bases sitting between them. The CDR3 protein is CASSQALSGNTIYF. The CDR3 DNA sequence: TGTGCCAGCAGCCAAGCCTTATCTGGAAACACCATATATTTT.

The chain carries TRBV30 and TRBJ1-6, with a weak D call TRBD1 (6 bases). This CDR3 has 13 amino acids. Trimming cost V 7 bases and J 7 bases, with 14 bases left between them. Germline values: CDR1 GTSNPN, CDR2 SVGIG (reference sequence). CDR3 residues: CALQGPRNSPLHF. The CDR3 DNA follows: TGTGCCTTACAGGGTCCTCGGAATTCACCCCTCCACTTT.

The J gene is TRBJ2-1, the V gene TRBV7-9, with 8 bases lining up with TRBD1. With 5 bases clipped from V and 8 bases from J, the junction kept 14 bases outside the gene matches. The CDR3 has 16 amino acids. Germline CDR1 and CDR2: SEHNR and FQNEAQ (reference sequence). In DNA form, the CDR3 reads TGTGCCAGCAGCCCTCGGACAGGGTCCCTGGTAGATGAGCAGTTCTTC. It yields the protein CASSPRTGSLVDEQFF.

This clone came up a few times. The chain employs TRBV5-6 and TRBJ1-2; D perhaps matches TRBD1 (6 bases). Germline-derived CDR1 and CDR2 are SGHDT and YYEEEE. The CDR3 loop spans 15 amino acids. V gave up 0 bases and J gave up 4 bases, with 13 bases separating them. CDR3 DNA: TGTGCCAGCAGCTTGGGGGACACAGGGTCCTATGGCTACACCTTC. Amino acids: CASSLGDTGSYGYTF. Drawing the rest from reference TRBV5-6 and TRBJ1-2, the complete variable domain is DAGVTQSPTHLIKTRGQQVTLRCSPKSGHDTVSWYQQALGQGPQFIFQYYEEEERQRGNFPDRFSGHQFPNYSSELNVNALLLGDSALYLCASSLGDTGSYGYTFGSGTRLTVV.

The chain uses TRBV5-8 and TRBJ1-5; unclear D gene. Germline CDR1 and CDR2: SGHTS and YDEGEE. Trimming left V 4 bases short and J 8 bases short, with 10 bases between. The CDR3 extends over 12 amino acids. The CDR3 DNA reads TGTGCCAGCAGCCTCGCAGGCGAGCCCCAGCATTTT. Translation: CASSLAGEPQHF.

V usage is TRBV6-5 and J usage is TRBJ2-3; unclear D gene. Per germline, CDR1 MNHEY and CDR2 SVGAGI. V lost 10 bases to trimming and J lost 0 bases, with 17 bases between them. This CDR3 has 15 amino acids. The CDR3 DNA is TGTGCCACCTCCCTCGCGGCCTTTAGCACAGATACGCAGTATTTT. Amino acids: CATSLAAFSTDTQYF.

The CDR3 DNA reads as TGTGCCAGCAGCTGGGCGGGGCAGAGGGCCGAACAAGAGACCCAGTACTTC. Protein sequence: CASSWAGQRAEQETQYF. The chain has TRBV7-8 and TRBJ2-5; tentative D call: TRBD2 (6 bases). Trimming shortened V by 4 bases and J by 2 bases, and 20 bases separated the two germline ends. The V gene's germline CDR1 is SGHVS and CDR2 FQNEAQ. This CDR3 is built from 17 residues.

V and J are TRBV7-9 and TRBJ2-2; 10 positions match TRBD2. Germline V gene lookup returns CDR1 SEHNR and CDR2 FQNEAQ (reference sequence). The V and J ends lost 1 base and 5 bases, in that order; junction bases with no gene match: 4. The CDR3 is 16 amino acids. CDR3: CASSLGTSGVTGELFF. The CDR3, as DNA: TGTGCCAGCAGCTTAGGAACTAGCGGGGTAACCGGGGAGCTGTTTTTT.

This chain connects TRBV21-1 to TRBJ2-7; the table's D gene call, TRBD2, was not cross checked with the DNA. TRBV21-1 is flagged as a pseudogene. There are 14 residues in the CDR3. In nucleotides, the CDR3 is TGTGCCAGCAGCAATGGAGCGGGAGCCTACGAGCAGTACTTC. It translates to CASSNGAGAYEQYF.

Here the CDR3 DNA reads TGTGCCACCAGTGACCCCCGGACAGGGGACGGAGGCTACACCTTC. This gives the protein CATSDPRTGDGGYTF. The chain combines TRBV24-1 with TRBJ1-2, with 9 bases lining up with TRBD1. Germline CDR1 is KGHDR and CDR2 is SFDVKD. This CDR3 has 15 residues. The junction had 10 bases not matched to a gene; V was cut back by 4 bases and J by 8 bases.

This chain links TRBV9 with TRBJ1-1, with TRBD1 matching over 10 bases. The CDR3 is 14 amino acids. Germline CDR1 reads SGDLS; CDR2 reads YYNGEE. Losses at the gene ends were 3 bases for V and 3 bases for J; bases not matched to a gene: 2. The DNA for the CDR3 is TGTGCCAGCAGCGGGACAGGGGGTCACACTGAAGCTTTCTTT. This translates into CASSGTGGHTEAFF.

In its sample, this clone was seen once. The CDR3 DNA sequence: TGTGCCAGCAGCAGGGACAGGGCCGGAGAGACCCAGTACTTC. Translation gives CASSRDRAGETQYF. This chain links TRBV28 with TRBJ2-5, with 9 bases fitting TRBD1. The CDR3 totals 14 residues. Germline CDR1 is MDHEN and CDR2 is SYDVKM. V shed 6 bases, J shed 4 bases, and the junction held 6 bases outside the gene matches.